The 25 T cell receptor beta chains listed next were all sequenced from one sample in a study of shared clonotypes between healthy human individuals. Naive-designated CD8 cells lacked CD45RO, were positively enriched for CCR7, and omitted terminally differentiated effector memory CD45RA+ cells. Only in-frame clones appear in the TCRdb table, and some are missing; sequencing was by immunoSEQ multiplex PCR. The sample holds about 680,000 clones, around 92% seen once. The sequenced sample was naive CD8+ T cells sorted from blood. These receptors were taken from a man under 40 in good health.

V and J are TRBV7-9 and TRBJ2-7; D ambiguous. CDR3 length: 13 amino acids. Trimming removed 3 bases from V and 6 bases from J, with 12 bases in between. Germline V gene data show CDR1 as SEHNR and CDR2 as FQNEAQ (reference sequence). The CDR3 sequence is CASSFRLPVEQYF. CDR3 nucleotides: TGTGCCAGCAGCTTCCGGCTACCCGTCGAGCAGTACTTC.

The chain employs TRBV7-2 and TRBJ2-7, with D possibly being TRBD1 (5 bases). Trimming removed 5 bases from V and 4 bases from J, with 18 bases in between. CDR3 length equals 15 residues. Germline V gene lookup returns CDR1 SGHTA and CDR2 FQGNSA. The DNA for the CDR3 is TGTGCCAGCAGCGACGCATTTGGGGCCGGGTACGAGCAGTACTTC. This translates into CASSDAFGAGYEQYF.

V gene TRBV28 combines with J gene TRBJ2-7; D perhaps matches TRBD1 (6 bases). Germline values: CDR1 MDHEN, CDR2 SYDVKM. The CDR3 contains 15 residues. V lost 5 bases and J lost 9, with 23 bases in between. Here the CDR3 DNA reads TGTGCCAGCAGTCTGACCGGGACAATTGGGGGTGCGCAGTACTTC. It encodes CASSLTGTIGGAQYF.

CDR3 sequence (DNA): TGTGCCAGCAGTTTACCTAGCGGGAGGTTCTACGAGCAGTACTTC. Translating gives CASSLPSGRFYEQYF. The rearrangement uses TRBV27 and TRBJ2-7, with 11 bases matching TRBD2. Trimming removed 2 bases from V and 3 bases from J; junction bases left unmatched: 3. Germline assignment: CDR1 MNHEY and CDR2 SMNVEV (reference sequence). The CDR3 extends over 15 amino acids.

As concerns this clone: This specimen includes other DNA sequences encoding the same CDR3. J is TRBJ2-1 and V is TRBV4-1; TRBD2 is a possible D gene (5 bases). V lost 3 bases, J lost 0 bases, and 9 bases lay in between. The CDR3 loop spans 15 amino acids. CDR1 is MGHRA, CDR2 YSYEKL, per germline. CDR3 nucleotide sequence: TGCGCCAGCAGCCAGGATGGGAGCTCCTACAATGAGCAGTTCTTC. Translation gives CASSQDGSSYNEQFF.

The chain links TRBV7-9 to TRBJ2-7; D is perhaps TRBD1 (5 bases). From germline, CDR1 is SEHNR and CDR2 FQNEAQ (reference sequence). CDR3 length equals 15 residues. Trimming removed 5 bases at V and 2 bases at J, with 16 bases between. The CDR3 DNA reads as TGTGCCAGCAGCAATCTCCGGACGGACACCTACGAGCAGTACTTC. Translating it yields CASSNLRTDTYEQYF.

The chain carries TRBV12-5 and TRBJ2-1; 8 bases are shared with TRBD2. Germline V gene sequence: CDR1 LGHNT, CDR2 FRNRAP. This CDR3 region has 19 residues. Unmatched junction bases numbered 15, after V lost 1 base and J lost 4 bases. CDR3 residues: CASGLAPTLGGRLYNEQFF. The CDR3 coding sequence is TGTGCTAGTGGTTTGGCCCCCACCTTGGGCGGGAGGCTATACAATGAGCAGTTCTTC.

This clone occurred once. The rearrangement joins TRBV7-9 to TRBJ2-5; D gene uncertain. This CDR3 is 14 amino acids long. Between the trimmed V and J ends, which lost 3 bases and 5 bases, there was a span of 13 bases. Germline CDR1 reads SEHNR; CDR2 reads FQNEAQ (reference sequence). The CDR3 loop is CASSFSPPQETQYF. CDR3 coding DNA: TGTGCCAGCAGCTTCTCCCCTCCTCAGGAGACCCAGTACTTC.

J is TRBJ2-7 and V is TRBV28, with 7 bases fitting TRBD1. The germline V gene encodes CDR1 MDHEN and CDR2 SYDVKM. This CDR3 contains 14 residues. V trimming: 10 bases; J trimming: 7 bases; junction bases outside the gene matches: 16. The CDR3 nucleotides read TGTGCCACCCTATACAGGGGATTCTCGTGGGAGCAGTACTTC. As protein: CATLYRGFSWEQYF.

The rearrangement links TRBV2 to TRBJ2-1; 7 bases are a match to TRBD2. The CDR3 has 16 amino acids. Trimming cost V 6 bases and J 6 bases; bases outside gene matches: 14. Germline V gene sequence: CDR1 SNHLY, CDR2 FYNNEI. CDR3 sequence reads: CASREPGGSGLNEQFF. DNA for the CDR3: TGTGCCAGCAGAGAACCGGGAGGTAGCGGGCTCAATGAGCAGTTCTTC.

This clone showed up just once. This CDR3 is also generated by other DNA sequences in the sample. This chain links TRBV27 with TRBJ2-7; maybe TRBD2 (5 bases). Trimming took 7 bases from V and 0 from J, leaving 7 bases between them. Germline V CDR1 and CDR2: MNHEY, SMNVEV (reference sequence). This CDR3 spans 12 amino acids. CDR3 sequence reads: CASMGSSYEQYF. The CDR3 DNA sequence: TGTGCCAGCATGGGGAGCTCCTACGAGCAGTACTTC.

The chain uses TRBV9 and TRBJ2-2, with 7 bases lining up with TRBD2. Losses at the gene ends were 3 bases for V and 7 bases for J; bases not matched to a gene: 9. This CDR3 spans 15 amino acids. CDR1 and CDR2 from the germline V gene are SGDLS and YYNGEE. CDR3 in DNA: TGTGCCAGCAGCGGCGTGACTAGCAAAGTCGGGGAGCTGTTTTTT. Protein product: CASSGVTSKVGELFF.

J is TRBJ2-1 and V is TRBV7-3; 10 bases line up with TRBD2. CDR1 and CDR2 from the germline V gene are SGHTA and FQGTGA. The CDR3 has 16 residues. The ends lost 5 bases at V and 5 bases at J; junction bases unmatched: 9. The CDR3 DNA is TGTGCCAGCAGCCTGGAGCCGGGACTAGCGAACAATGAGCAGTTCTTC. Protein product: CASSLEPGLANNEQFF.

In its sample, this clone was seen many times. The CDR3 DNA sequence: TGTGCCAGCAGCTTGTCGGGTAGCGGGGGATACGAGCAGTACTTC. It yields the protein CASSLSGSGGYEQYF. V usage is TRBV5-5 and J usage is TRBJ2-7; 9 nucleotides align to TRBD2. With 1 base clipped from V and 4 bases from J, the junction kept 6 bases outside the gene matches. CDR1 is SGHKS and CDR2 is YYEKEE in the germline V gene (reference sequence). This CDR3 region has 15 residues.

This clone was picked up one time. The chain carries TRBV5-1 and TRBJ2-3; 7 bases match TRBD1. Germline CDR1 is SGHRS and CDR2 is YFSETQ. This CDR3 contains 14 residues. V was clipped by 7 bases and J by 4 bases; unmatched bases: 9. CDR3 bases: TGCGCCAGCTGGTATTCAGGGGGTGCAGATACGCAGTATTTT. It is translated as CASWYSGGADTQYF.

The J gene is TRBJ2-1, the V gene TRBV7-6; D is undetermined. CDR3 length: 13 residues. V lost 5 bases and J 9 bases, leaving 14 bases between the germline ends. Germline CDR1 reads SGHVS; CDR2 reads FNYEAQ. This CDR3 reads CASSPEVGSEQFF. CDR3 DNA: TGTGCCAGCAGCCCCGAAGTAGGATCTGAGCAGTTCTTC.

This clone was seen once. This chain connects TRBV5-6 to TRBJ2-5; weak D call: TRBD2 (6 bases). This CDR3 is 16 amino acids long. V was trimmed by 4 bases and J by 4 bases, leaving 20 bases between them. Germline V CDR1 and CDR2: SGHDT, YYEEEE. CDR3 amino acids: CASSPGTLYSGETQYF. CDR3 nucleotide sequence: TGTGCCAGCAGCCCCGGGACTCTGTACAGTGGAGAGACCCAGTACTTC.

This chain joins TRBV19 and TRBJ2-7; the match to TRBD2 covers 8 bases. This CDR3 region has 15 residues. V shed 5 bases and J 4 bases; nucleotides not matched to a gene: 10. Per the germline V gene, CDR1 is LNHDA and CDR2 is SQIVND (reference sequence). The CDR3 sequence: CASSLGSGRGYEQYF. The CDR3 DNA reads as TGTGCCAGTAGTCTCGGGAGCGGGAGAGGTTACGAGCAGTACTTC.

This chain connects TRBV11-3 to TRBJ2-3; tentatively, D is TRBD2 (6 bases). Germline V lookup: CDR1 SGHNT, CDR2 YENEEA. The V end lost 5 bases, the J end lost 4 bases, and 19 bases lay between the germline ends. There are 16 residues in the CDR3. DNA for the CDR3: TGTGCCAGCAGCCCCAGGGTCGGGAGTCTTTCAGATACGCAGTATTTT. Its translation: CASSPRVGSLSDTQYF.

This chain joins TRBV7-5 and TRBJ2-2; the table's TRBD1 call for D was not verified on the DNA. TRBV7-5 is an annotated pseudogene. CDR3 length: 15 residues. The CDR3 DNA reads as TGTGTCAGAAGCTTGAAATTGGGGGCAACCGGGGAGCTGTTTTTT. It specifies CVRSLKLGATGELFF.

Notes on this clone: One junction end does not reproduce the germline sequence, and a read error may be involved. The chain has TRBV4-1 and TRBJ2-6, with D tentatively TRBD2 (7 bases). The CDR3 loop spans 16 amino acids. The germline V gene has CDR1 MGHRA and CDR2 YSYEKL. Here the CDR3 reads CASSHPGEGGPNVLTF. For the CDR3, the DNA is TGCGCCAGCAGCCACCCAGGGGAGGGTGGGCCCAACGTCCTGACTTTC.

The chain combines TRBV2 with TRBJ2-7; the match to TRBD1 covers 7 bases. Germline CDR1 and CDR2: SNHLY and FYNNEI. V lost 2 bases and J lost 4; bases outside the gene matches: 5. There are 14 residues in the CDR3. Written as DNA, the CDR3 is TGTGCCAGCAGTGAAAGGGGACAGAAATACGAGCAGTACTTC. Protein product: CASSERGQKYEQYF.

The chain joins TRBV4-1 to TRBJ2-7; 10 nucleotides line up with TRBD1. The CDR3 consists of 16 residues. J gave up 7 bases and V 3 bases, and 12 bases lay outside the gene matches. The germline V gene encodes CDR1 MGHRA and CDR2 YSYEKL. The CDR3 here is CASSHPSGQGRGEQYF. The CDR3 bases are TGCGCCAGCAGCCACCCCTCGGGACAGGGGAGGGGAGAGCAGTACTTC.

The chain carries TRBV7-9 and TRBJ2-2, with D hard to call. The germline V and J ends were trimmed by 5 bases and 1 base, with 14 bases remaining between them. CDR3 length equals 16 residues. Germline CDR1 and CDR2: SEHNR and FQNEAQ (reference sequence). The CDR3 coding sequence is TGTGCCAGCAGCGGGTGGGTACAGAGGAACACCGGGGAGCTGTTTTTT. It encodes CASSGWVQRNTGELFF.

The chain recombines TRBV7-9 with TRBJ2-1; 9 bases are shared with TRBD2. The CDR3 covers 15 residues. CDR1 and CDR2 (germline): SEHNR, FQNEAQ (reference sequence). Trimming at V came to 4 bases and at J to 5 bases, leaving 6 bases not matched to a gene. DNA for the CDR3: TGTGCCAGCAGCTCCCTAGCGGGACTTAACAATGAGCAGTTCTTC. Translation: CASSSLAGLNNEQFF.